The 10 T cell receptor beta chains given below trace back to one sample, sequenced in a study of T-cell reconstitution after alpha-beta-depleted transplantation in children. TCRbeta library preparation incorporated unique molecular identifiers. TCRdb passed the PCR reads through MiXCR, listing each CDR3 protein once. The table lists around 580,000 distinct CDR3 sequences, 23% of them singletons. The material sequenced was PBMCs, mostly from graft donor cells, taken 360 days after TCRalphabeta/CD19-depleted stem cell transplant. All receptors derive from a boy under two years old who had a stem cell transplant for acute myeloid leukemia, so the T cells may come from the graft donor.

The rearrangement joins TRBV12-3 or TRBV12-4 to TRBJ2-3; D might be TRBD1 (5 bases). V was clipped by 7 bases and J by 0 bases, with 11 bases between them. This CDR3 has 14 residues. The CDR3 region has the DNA TGTGCCAGCAAATCAGGGTGGAGCACAGATACGCAGTATTTT. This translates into CASKSGWSTDTQYF.

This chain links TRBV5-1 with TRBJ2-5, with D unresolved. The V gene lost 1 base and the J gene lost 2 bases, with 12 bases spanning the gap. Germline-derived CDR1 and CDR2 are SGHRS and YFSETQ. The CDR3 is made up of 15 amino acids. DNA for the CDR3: TGCGCCAGCAGCTTGTATAGTGTCAGACAAGAGACCCAGTACTTC. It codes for CASSLYSVRQETQYF.

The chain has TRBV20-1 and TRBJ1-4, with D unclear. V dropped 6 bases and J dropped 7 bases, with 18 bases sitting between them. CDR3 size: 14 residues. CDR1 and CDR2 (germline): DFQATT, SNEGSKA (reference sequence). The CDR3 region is CSAPRPGGGEKLFF. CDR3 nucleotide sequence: TGCAGTGCCCCCCGACCGGGTGGTGGTGAAAAACTGTTTTTT.

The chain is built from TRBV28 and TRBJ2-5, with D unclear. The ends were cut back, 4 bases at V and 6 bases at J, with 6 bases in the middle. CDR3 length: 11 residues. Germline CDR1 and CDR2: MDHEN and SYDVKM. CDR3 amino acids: CASSSPKTQYF. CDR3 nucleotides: TGTGCCAGCAGTTCCCCGAAGACCCAGTACTTC.

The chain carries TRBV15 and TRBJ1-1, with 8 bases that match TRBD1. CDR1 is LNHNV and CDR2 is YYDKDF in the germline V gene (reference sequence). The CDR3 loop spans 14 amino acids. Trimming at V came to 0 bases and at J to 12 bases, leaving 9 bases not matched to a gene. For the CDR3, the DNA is TGTGCCACCAGCAGAGATAACGACAGGGGCTTTTCTTTCTTT. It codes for CATSRDNDRGFSFF.

CDR3 in DNA: TGTGCCAGCAGTGAAGTGCACAGGGTGGGAGAGACCCAGTACTTC. It yields the protein CASSEVHRVGETQYF. The V call is TRBV25-1, the J call TRBJ2-5; weak D call: TRBD1 (6 bases). CDR3 size: 15 residues. Germline V gives CDR1 MGHDK, CDR2 SYGVNS. Trimming cost V 2 bases and J 4 bases, with 14 bases left between them. The full variable domain, its missing parts supplied by reference TRBV25-1 and TRBJ2-5, is EADIYQTPRYLVIGTGKKITLECSQTMGHDKMYWYQQDPGMELHLIHYSYGVNSTEKGDLSSESTVSRIRTEHFPLTLESARPSHTSQYLCASSEVHRVGETQYFGPGTRLLVL.

CDR3 sequence (DNA): TGTGCCAGCAGCTTAGTGGCTAGCGGGGGAGGGACAGATACGCAGTATTTT. It specifies CASSLVASGGGTDTQYF. The chain joins TRBV7-2 to TRBJ2-3; TRBD2 agrees at 10 bases. The V gene's germline CDR1 is SGHTA and CDR2 FQGNSA. This CDR3 is 17 amino acids long. Losses at the gene ends were 1 base for V and 3 bases for J; bases not matched to a gene: 7. The full variable domain, its missing parts supplied by reference TRBV7-2 and TRBJ2-3, is GAGVSQSPSNKVTEKGKDVELRCDPISGHTALYWYRQSLGQGLEFLIYFQGNSAPDKSGLPSDRFSAERTGGSVSTLTIQRTQQEDSAVYLCASSLVASGGGTDTQYFGPGTRLTVL.

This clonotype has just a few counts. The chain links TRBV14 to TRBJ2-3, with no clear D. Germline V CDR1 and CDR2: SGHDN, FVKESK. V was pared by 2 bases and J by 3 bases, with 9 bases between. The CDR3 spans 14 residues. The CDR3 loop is CASSQLVRTDTQYF. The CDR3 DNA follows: TGTGCCAGCAGCCAACTGGTGAGGACAGATACGCAGTATTTT. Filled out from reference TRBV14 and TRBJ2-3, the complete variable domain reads EAGVTQFPSHSVIEKGQTVTLRCDPISGHDNLYWYRRVMGKEIKFLLHFVKESKQDESGMPNNRFLAERTGGTYSTLKVQPAELEDSGVYFCASSQLVRTDTQYFGPGTRLTVL.

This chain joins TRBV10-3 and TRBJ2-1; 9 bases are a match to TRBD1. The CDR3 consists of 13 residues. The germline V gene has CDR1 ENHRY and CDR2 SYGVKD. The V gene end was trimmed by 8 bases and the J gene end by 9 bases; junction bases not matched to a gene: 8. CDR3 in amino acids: CAISGQGGSEQFF. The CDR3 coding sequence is TGTGCCATCTCGGGACAGGGTGGAAGTGAGCAGTTCTTC.

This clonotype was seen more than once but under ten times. This CDR3 reads CSASRLAGVSDTQYF. The CDR3 DNA follows: TGCAGTGCTTCCCGACTAGCGGGGGTTTCAGATACGCAGTATTTT. The chain couples TRBV20-1 to TRBJ2-3; TRBD2 matches 12 bases. Germline CDR1 is DFQATT and CDR2 is SNEGSKA (reference sequence). The CDR3 is 15 residues long. With 5 bases clipped from V and 4 bases from J, the junction kept 7 bases outside the gene matches.